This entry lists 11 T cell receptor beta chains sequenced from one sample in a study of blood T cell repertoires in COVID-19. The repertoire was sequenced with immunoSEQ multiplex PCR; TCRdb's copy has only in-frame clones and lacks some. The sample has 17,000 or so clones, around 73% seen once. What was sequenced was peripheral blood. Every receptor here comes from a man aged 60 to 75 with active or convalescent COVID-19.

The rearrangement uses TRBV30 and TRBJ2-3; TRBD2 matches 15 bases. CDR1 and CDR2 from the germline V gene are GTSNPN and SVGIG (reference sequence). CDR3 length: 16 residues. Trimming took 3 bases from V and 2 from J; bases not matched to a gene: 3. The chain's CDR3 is CAWSGTSGGYTDTQYF. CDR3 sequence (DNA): TGTGCCTGGAGCGGGACTAGCGGGGGGTACACAGATACGCAGTATTTT.

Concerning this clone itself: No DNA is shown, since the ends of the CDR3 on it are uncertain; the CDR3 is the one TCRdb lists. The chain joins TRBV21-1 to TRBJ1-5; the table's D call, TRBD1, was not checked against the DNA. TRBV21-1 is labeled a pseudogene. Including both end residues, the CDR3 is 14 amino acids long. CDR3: CASLVGRGNQPQHF.

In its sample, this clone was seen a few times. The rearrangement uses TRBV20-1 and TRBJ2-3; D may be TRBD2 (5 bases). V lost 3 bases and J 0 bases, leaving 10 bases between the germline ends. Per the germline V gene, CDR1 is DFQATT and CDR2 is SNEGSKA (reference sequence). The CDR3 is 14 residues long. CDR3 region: CSASLTGSTDTQYF. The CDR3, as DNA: TGCAGTGCTAGTTTAACGGGGAGCACAGATACGCAGTATTTT.

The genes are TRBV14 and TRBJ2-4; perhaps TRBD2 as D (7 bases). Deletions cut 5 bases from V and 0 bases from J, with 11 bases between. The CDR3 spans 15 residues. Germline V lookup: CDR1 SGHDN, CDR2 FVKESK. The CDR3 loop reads CASSFRGAAKNIQYF. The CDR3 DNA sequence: TGTGCCAGCAGCTTTCGGGGGGCAGCCAAAAACATTCAGTACTTC.

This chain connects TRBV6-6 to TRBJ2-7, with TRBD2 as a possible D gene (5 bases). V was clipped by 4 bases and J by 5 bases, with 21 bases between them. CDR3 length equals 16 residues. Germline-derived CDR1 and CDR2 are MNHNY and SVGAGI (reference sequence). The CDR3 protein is CASSLLGSPNSDEQYF. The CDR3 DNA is TGTGCCAGCAGTTTACTCGGCTCTCCTAATAGCGACGAGCAGTACTTC.

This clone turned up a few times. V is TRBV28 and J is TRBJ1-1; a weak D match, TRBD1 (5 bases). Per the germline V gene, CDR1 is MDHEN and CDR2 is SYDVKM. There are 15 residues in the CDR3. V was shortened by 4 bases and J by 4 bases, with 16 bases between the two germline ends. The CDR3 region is CASSSPSGGGTEAFF. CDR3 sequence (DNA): TGTGCCAGCAGTTCCCCTTCCGGGGGGGGCACTGAAGCTTTCTTT.

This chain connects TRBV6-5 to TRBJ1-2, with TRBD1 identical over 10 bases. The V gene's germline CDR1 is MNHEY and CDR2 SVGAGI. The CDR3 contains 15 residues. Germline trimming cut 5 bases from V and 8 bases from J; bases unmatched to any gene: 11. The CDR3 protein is CASSIRQGAIEGYTF. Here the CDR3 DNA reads TGTGCCAGCAGTATAAGACAGGGGGCCATAGAAGGCTACACCTTC.

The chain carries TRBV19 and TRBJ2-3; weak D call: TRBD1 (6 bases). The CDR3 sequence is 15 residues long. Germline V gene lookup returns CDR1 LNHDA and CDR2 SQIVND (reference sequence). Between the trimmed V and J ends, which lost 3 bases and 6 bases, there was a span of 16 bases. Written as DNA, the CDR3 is TGTGCCAGTAGTATTCCAGGGGTCCGACGGGATACGCAGTATTTT. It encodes CASSIPGVRRDTQYF. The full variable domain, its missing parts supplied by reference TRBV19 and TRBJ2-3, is DGGITQSPKYLFRKEGQNVTLSCEQNLNHDAMYWYRQDPGQGLRLIYYSQIVNDFQKGDIAEGYSVSREKKESFPLTVTSAQKNPTAFYLCASSIPGVRRDTQYFGPGTRLTVL.

CDR3 bases: TGTGCCAGCAGCCCAACACCAACTAATGAAAAACTGTTTTTT. Its translation: CASSPTPTNEKLFF. The chain links TRBV6-5 to TRBJ1-4; no clear D. Per the germline V gene, CDR1 is MNHEY and CDR2 is SVGAGI. Trimming took 6 bases from V and 0 from J, leaving 8 bases between them. The CDR3 has 14 amino acids.

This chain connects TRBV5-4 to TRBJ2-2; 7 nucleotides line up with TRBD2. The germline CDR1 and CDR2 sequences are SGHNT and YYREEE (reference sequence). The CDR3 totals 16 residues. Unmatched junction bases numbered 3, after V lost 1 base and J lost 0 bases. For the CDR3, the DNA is TGTGCCAGCAGCTTGACCCTAGCGGCGAACACCGGGGAGCTGTTTTTT. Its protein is CASSLTLAANTGELFF.

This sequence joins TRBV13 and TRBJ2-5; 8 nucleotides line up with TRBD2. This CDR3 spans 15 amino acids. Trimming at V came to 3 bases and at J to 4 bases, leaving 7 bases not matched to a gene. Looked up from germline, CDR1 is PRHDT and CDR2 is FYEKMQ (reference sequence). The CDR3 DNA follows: TGTGCCAGCAGCTTGGGACGGGGGGGCGCAGAGACCCAGTACTTC. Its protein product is CASSLGRGGAETQYF. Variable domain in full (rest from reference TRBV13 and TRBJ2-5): AAGVIQSPRHLIKEKRETATLKCYPIPRHDTVYWYQQGPGQDPQFLISFYEKMQSDKGSIPDRFSAQQFSDYHSELNMSSLELGDSALYFCASSLGRGGAETQYFGPGTRLLVL.